The clone carrying this T cell receptor (beta chain) was counted a single time. Its target is unknown. The junction differs from germline at one of its ends, possibly a read error. The PCR made use of 60 Vbeta and 13 Jbeta primers. The data were produced by immunoSEQ multiplex PCR, yet TCRdb's version contains in-frame clones alone and is incomplete. The sample yields about 220,000 clones, roughly 70% seen once. The data are from a study of cytomegalovirus exposure and HLA in healthy donors. The study's findings and limits: Within an earlier analysis, most TCR beta V segments proved productive either about 87% or about 30% of the time. Rarity held for most TCR sequences, but there were some public TCRs that occurred in many donors. Several of the most significant clusters were apparently associated with common viral pathogens in a later analysis.

This CDR3 spans 13 amino acids. CDR1 and CDR2 (germline): SEHNR, FQNEAQ (reference sequence). Sequencing was performed on PBMCs. The sequence derives from a woman in her twenties or thirties in good health and CMV-seronegative. The chain is built from TRBV7-9 and TRBJ1-1; tentatively, D is TRBD1 (5 bases). The CDR3 here is CTSTPGLNTEAFF. As DNA, the CDR3 is TGTACCAGCACCCCAGGGTTGAACACTGAAGCTTTCTTT.